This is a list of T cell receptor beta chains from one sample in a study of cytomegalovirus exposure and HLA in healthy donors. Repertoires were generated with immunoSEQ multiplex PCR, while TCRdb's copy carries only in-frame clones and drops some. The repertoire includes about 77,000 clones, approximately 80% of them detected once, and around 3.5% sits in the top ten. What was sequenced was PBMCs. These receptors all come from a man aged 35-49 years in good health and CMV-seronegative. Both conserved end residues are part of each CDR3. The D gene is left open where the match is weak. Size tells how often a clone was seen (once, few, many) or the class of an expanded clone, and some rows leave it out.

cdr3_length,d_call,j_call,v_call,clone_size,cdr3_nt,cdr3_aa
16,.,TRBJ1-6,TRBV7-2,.,TGTGCCAGCAGCTTAGTTGCGGGAACCGATAATTCACCCCTCCACTTT,CASSLVAGTDNSPLHF
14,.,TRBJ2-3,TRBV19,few,TGTGCCAGTAGTATAAACAGGGCCTCAGATACGCAGTATTTT,CASSINRASDTQYF
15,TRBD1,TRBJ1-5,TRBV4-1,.,TGCGCCAGCAGCCAAGTAGACAGGGGGCCTCAGCCCCAGCATTTT,CASSQVDRGPQPQHF
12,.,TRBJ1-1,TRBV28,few,TGTGCCAGCGCGGGGGGGGGACTTAAAGCTTTCTTT,CASAGGGLKAFF
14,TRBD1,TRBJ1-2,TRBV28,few,TGTGCCATCACGGACAGGGCCACTAACTATGGCTACACCTTC,CAITDRATNYGYTF
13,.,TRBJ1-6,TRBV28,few,TGTGCCAGCAGAATCGACCGGGGGGCACCCCTCCACTTT,CASRIDRGAPLHF
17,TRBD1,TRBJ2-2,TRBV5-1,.,TGCGCCAGCAGCCGACGGACAGGGGGCGCGGACACCGGGGAGCTGTTTTTT,CASSRRTGGADTGELFF
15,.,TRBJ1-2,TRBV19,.,TGTGCCAGTAGTATAGCCGCCAGAACCAGCTATGGCTACACCTTC,CASSIAARTSYGYTF
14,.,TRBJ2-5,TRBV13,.,TGTGCCAGCAGCTTAATGCTCTCGGAAGAGACCCAGTACTTC,CASSLMLSEETQYF
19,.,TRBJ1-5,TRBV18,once,TGTGCCAGCTCACCAGTGGGCCGCTACCGGACAGATAGCAATCAGCCCCAGCATTTT,CASSPVGRYRTDSNQPQHF
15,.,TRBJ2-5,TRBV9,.,TGTGCCAGCAGCGTAGCATTCGGAGGGTACGGGACCCAGTACTTC,CASSVAFGGYGTQYF
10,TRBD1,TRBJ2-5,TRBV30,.,TGTGCCTGGAGTGGGGGACAGAAGTACTTC,CAWSGGQKYF
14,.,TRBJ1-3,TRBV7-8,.,TGTGCCAGCAGCTTACTCTCCTCTGGAAACACCATATATTTT,CASSLLSSGNTIYF
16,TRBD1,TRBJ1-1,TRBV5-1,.,TGCGCCAGCAGCTTGGGTTCAGGGGGCGTGAACACTGAAGCTTTCTTT,CASSLGSGGVNTEAFF
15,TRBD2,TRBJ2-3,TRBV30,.,TGTGCCTGGAGTGTACTGGCTAGCGGGAGAGGTACGCAGTATTTT,CAWSVLASGRGTQYF
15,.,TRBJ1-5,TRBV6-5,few,TGTGCCAGCACGCCACAGGGCTGGGGCAATCAGCCCCAGCATTTT,CASTPQGWGNQPQHF
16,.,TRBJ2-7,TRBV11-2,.,TGTGCCAGCAGCTTAGATCTTGCGCCTAGCTTCGGCGAGCAGTACTTC,CASSLDLAPSFGEQYF
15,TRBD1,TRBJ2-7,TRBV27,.,TGTGCCAGCAGTTTACTGGGACAGGGACCCTACGAGCAGTACTTC,CASSLLGQGPYEQYF
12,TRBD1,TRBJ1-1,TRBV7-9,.,TGTTCCAGCAGCTTAAGGGGGCCAGGAGCTTTCTTT,CSSSLRGPGAFF
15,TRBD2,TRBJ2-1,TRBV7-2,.,TGTGCCAGCAGGTTAGCGGGGAGTACCTACAATGAGCAGTTCTTC,CASRLAGSTYNEQFF
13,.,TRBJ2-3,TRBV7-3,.,TGTGCCAGCAGCCGCAACAGCGGGGATACGCAGTATTTT,CASSRNSGDTQYF
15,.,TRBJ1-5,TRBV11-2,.,TGTGCCAGCAGCTTAGGCCAGAGGGGGTACCAGCCCCAGCATTTT,CASSLGQRGYQPQHF
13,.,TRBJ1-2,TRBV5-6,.,TGTGCCAGCAGACTGATAGTGAGCTATGGCTACACCTTC,CASRLIVSYGYTF
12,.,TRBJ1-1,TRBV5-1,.,TGCGCCAGCAGCTTGGCGGAGACTGAAGCTTTCTTT,CASSLAETEAFF
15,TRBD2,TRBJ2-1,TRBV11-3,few,TGTGCCAGCAGCTTAGATCAAGCGGGGGGGGATGAGCAGTTCTTC,CASSLDQAGGDEQFF
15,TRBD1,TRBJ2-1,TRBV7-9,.,TGTGCCAGCAGAGGGACAGGGAGCTCCTACAATGAGCAGTTCTTC,CASRGTGSSYNEQFF
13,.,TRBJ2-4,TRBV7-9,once,TGTGCCAGCAGCTTACGCGAGAAAAACATTCAGTACTTC,CASSLREKNIQYF
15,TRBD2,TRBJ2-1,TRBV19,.,TGTGCCAGTAGTATAACACCAAGCGGGGGCGATGAGCAGTTCTTC,CASSITPSGGDEQFF
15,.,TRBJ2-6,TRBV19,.,TGTGCCAGTAGTTTGACAGTTACAGGGGCCAACGTCCTGACTTTC,CASSLTVTGANVLTF
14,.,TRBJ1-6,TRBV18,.,TGTGCCAGCTCACCCCCGACAGGAAAGTCACCCCTCCACTTT,CASSPPTGKSPLHF
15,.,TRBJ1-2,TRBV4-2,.,TGTGCCAGCAGCCAAGATCGAGGGGGTGGCTATGGCTACACCTTC,CASSQDRGGGYGYTF
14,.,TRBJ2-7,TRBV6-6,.,TGTGCCAGCAGTTTTGGGGCAGACTTATCCGAGCAGTACTTC,CASSFGADLSEQYF
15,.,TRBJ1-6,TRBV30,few,TGTGCCTGGAGGTCCCGGGACAAGGATGATTCACCCCTCCACTTT,CAWRSRDKDDSPLHF
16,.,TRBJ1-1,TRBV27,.,TGTGCCAGCAGTTTAAGCCCAGGGGCGCGTTACACTGAAGCTTTCTTT,CASSLSPGARYTEAFF
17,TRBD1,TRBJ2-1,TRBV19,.,TGTGCCAGTAGTCCAAAGGCGGACAGGGCCTCCTACAATGAGCAGTTCTTC,CASSPKADRASYNEQFF
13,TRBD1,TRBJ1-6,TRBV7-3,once,TGTGCCAGCAGCTCTAACAGGGGTAGGACCCTCCACTTT,CASSSNRGRTLHF
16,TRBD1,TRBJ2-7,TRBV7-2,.,TGTGCCAGCAGCTCAGGACGGGGACAGGGATTCCACGAGCAGTACTTC,CASSSGRGQGFHEQYF
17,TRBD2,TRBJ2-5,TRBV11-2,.,TGTGCCAGCAGCTCGAGGACTAGCGGGGGGGCGGGTGAGACCCAGTACTTC,CASSSRTSGGAGETQYF
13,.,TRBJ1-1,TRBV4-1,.,TGCGCCAGCAGCCAAGTCCGAGGCACTGAAGCTTTCTTT,CASSQVRGTEAFF